The 3 T cell receptor beta chains reported below all come from one sample, sequenced in a study of shared clonotypes between healthy human individuals. The table came from immunoSEQ multiplex PCR; TCRdb's copy has only in-frame clones and leaves some out. This table holds a few hundred thousand clones, approximately 65% found once. The sample consisted of memory CD4+ T cells sorted from blood. Specified subset: CD45RA-negative fraction. Receptor source: a man in his thirties or forties in good health.

The genes are TRBV6-5 and TRBJ2-1, with 7 bases lining up with TRBD2. The CDR3 spans 12 residues. Germline V gene data show CDR1 as MNHEY and CDR2 as SVGAGI. V shed 5 bases and J 5 bases; nucleotides not matched to a gene: 0. CDR3 sequence (DNA): TGTGCCAGCAGTCGGGGGGACAATGAGCAGTTCTTC. Protein product: CASSRGDNEQFF.

V gene TRBV28 combines with J gene TRBJ2-5; possibly TRBD1 or TRBD2 for D (5 bases each). In germline, CDR1 is MDHEN, CDR2 SYDVKM. This CDR3 contains 14 residues. V lost 6 bases, J lost 2 bases, and 13 bases lay in between. The CDR3 DNA sequence: TGTGCCAGCAGAGGTACGGGACCACAAGAGACCCAGTACTTC. Its translation: CASRGTGPQETQYF.

J is TRBJ2-1 and V is TRBV2; unclear D gene. There are 14 residues in the CDR3. V gave up 3 bases and J gave up 3 bases, with 9 bases separating them. Germline assignment: CDR1 SNHLY and CDR2 FYNNEI. The CDR3 region is CASSDVGGYNEQFF. CDR3 in DNA: TGTGCCAGCAGTGACGTCGGCGGCTACAATGAGCAGTTCTTC.